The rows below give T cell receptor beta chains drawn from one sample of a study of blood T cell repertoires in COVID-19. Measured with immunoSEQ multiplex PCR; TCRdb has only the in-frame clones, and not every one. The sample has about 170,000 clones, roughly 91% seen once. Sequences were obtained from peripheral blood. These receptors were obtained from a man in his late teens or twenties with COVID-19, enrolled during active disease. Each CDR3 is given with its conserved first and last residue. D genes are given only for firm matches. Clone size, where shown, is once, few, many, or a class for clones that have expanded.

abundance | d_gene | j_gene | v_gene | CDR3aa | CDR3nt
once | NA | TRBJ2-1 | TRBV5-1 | CASAGRGVPSYNEQFF | TGCGCCAGCGCGGGGAGGGGGGTCCCCTCCTACAATGAGCAGTTCTTC
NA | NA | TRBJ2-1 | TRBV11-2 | CASSRARGYNEQFF | TGTGCCAGCAGCCGCGCCAGGGGATACAATGAGCAGTTCTTC
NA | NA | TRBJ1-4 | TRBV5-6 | CASSQGGEKLLF | TGTGCCAGCAGCCAAGGAGGTGAAAAACTGCTTTTT
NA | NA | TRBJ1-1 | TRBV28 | CASRTGGNTEAFF | TGTGCCAGCAGGACCGGAGGGAACACTGAAGCTTTCTTT
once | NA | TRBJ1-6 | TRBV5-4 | CASSPDIGNSPLHF | TGTGCCAGCAGCCCGGACATTGGTAATTCACCCCTCCACTTT
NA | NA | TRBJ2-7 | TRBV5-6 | CASSLFPYEQYF | TGTGCCAGCAGCCTCTTCCCCTACGAGCAGTACTTC
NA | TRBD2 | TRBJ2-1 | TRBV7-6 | CASSRPGGIYNEQFF | TGTGCCAGCAGCCGTCCGGGAGGTATCTACAATGAGCAGTTCTTC
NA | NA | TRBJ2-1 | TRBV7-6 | CASSLGGSYNEQFF | TGTGCCAGCAGCCTAGGAGGCTCCTACAATGAGCAGTTCTTC
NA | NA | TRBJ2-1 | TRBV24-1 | CATSDSRSSYNEQFF | TGTGCCACCAGTGATTCTAGGTCCTCCTACAATGAGCAGTTCTTC
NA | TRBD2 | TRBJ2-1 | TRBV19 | CASSPGLASYNEQFF | TGTGCCAGTAGCCCGGGACTAGCGAGCTACAATGAGCAGTTCTTC
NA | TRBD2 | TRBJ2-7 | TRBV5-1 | CASSLGAGGPGEQYF | TGCGCCAGCAGCTTGGGAGCGGGAGGGCCGGGCGAGCAGTACTTC
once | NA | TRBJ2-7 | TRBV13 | CASSRNAGNVEQYF | TGTGCCAGCAGCCGAAACGCAGGGAACGTGGAGCAGTACTTC
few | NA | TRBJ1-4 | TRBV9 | CASSVTGDEKLFF | TGTGCCAGCAGCGTAACCGGGGATGAAAAACTGTTTTTT
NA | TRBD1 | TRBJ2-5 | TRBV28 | CASSLRQGLQETQYF | TGTGCCAGCAGTTTGAGACAGGGCCTACAAGAGACCCAGTACTTC
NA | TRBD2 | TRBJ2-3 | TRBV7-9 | CASSSWTSPDTQYF | TGTGCCAGCAGCTCATGGACTAGTCCGGATACGCAGTATTTT
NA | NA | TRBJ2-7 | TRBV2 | CASSDTNNYYEQYF | TGTGCCAGCAGTGACACCAACAATTACTACGAGCAGTACTTC
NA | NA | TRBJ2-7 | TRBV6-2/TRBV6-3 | CASSSTPDSFSYEQYF | TGTGCCAGCAGTTCCACCCCGGACAGTTTTTCCTACGAGCAGTACTTC
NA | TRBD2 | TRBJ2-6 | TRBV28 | CASRPYAGGPDFSGANVLTF | TGTGCCAGCAGACCTTATGCGGGGGGCCCCGATTTCTCTGGGGCCAACGTCCTGACTTTC
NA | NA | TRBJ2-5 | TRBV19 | CASSMRRQETQYF | TGTGCCAGTAGCATGCGGAGGCAAGAGACCCAGTACTTC
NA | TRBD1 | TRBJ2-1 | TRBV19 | CASSIPTGVGEQFF | TGTGCCAGTAGTATCCCGACAGGGGTCGGTGAGCAGTTCTTC
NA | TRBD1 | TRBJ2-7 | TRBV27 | CASSYSGGSYEQYF | TGTGCCAGCAGTTACTCAGGGGGCTCCTACGAGCAGTACTTC
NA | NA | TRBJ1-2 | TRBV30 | CAWRETFYGYTF | TGTGCCTGGAGGGAGACCTTCTATGGCTACACCTTC
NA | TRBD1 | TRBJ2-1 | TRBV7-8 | CASSDRQGAFYNEQFF | TGTGCCAGCAGCGATCGACAGGGGGCTTTCTACAATGAGCAGTTCTTC
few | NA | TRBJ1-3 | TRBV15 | CATSRGDRRFSGNTIYF | TGTGCCACCAGCAGAGGAGACAGGCGATTCTCTGGAAACACCATATATTTT
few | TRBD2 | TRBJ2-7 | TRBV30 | CAWSTLAVPSYEQYF | TGTGCCTGGAGCACCCTAGCGGTTCCCTCCTACGAGCAGTACTTC
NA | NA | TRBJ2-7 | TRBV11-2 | CASSPVRTEGVEQYF | TGTGCCAGCAGCCCAGTCAGGACTGAGGGTGTGGAGCAGTACTTC
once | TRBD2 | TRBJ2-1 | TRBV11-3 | CASSSVAGGPNNEQFF | TGTGCCAGCAGCTCAGTAGCGGGAGGGCCGAACAATGAGCAGTTCTTC
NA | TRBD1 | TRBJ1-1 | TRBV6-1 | CASSEGTGRRAFF | TGTGCCAGCAGTGAAGGGACAGGGAGACGAGCTTTCTTT
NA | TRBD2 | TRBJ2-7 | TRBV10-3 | CAISEGLAGIYEQYF | TGTGCCATCAGTGAGGGACTAGCGGGAATCTACGAGCAGTACTTC
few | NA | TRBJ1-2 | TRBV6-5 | CASLPGRGIVGYTF | TGTGCCAGCCTCCCCGGTAGGGGTATAGTCGGCTACACCTTC
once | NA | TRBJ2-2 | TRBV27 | CASSVHPRGTTGELFF | TGTGCCAGCAGTGTGCACCCTAGGGGGACCACCGGGGAGCTGTTTTTT
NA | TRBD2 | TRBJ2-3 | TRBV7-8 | CASSHLAGERTSTDTQYF | TGTGCCAGCAGCCATCTAGCGGGAGAAAGGACTAGCACAGATACGCAGTATTTT
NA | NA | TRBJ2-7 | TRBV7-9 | CASSTLVGTRTPYEQYF | TGTGCCAGCAGCACGCTGGTGGGGACAAGGACCCCCTACGAGCAGTACTTC
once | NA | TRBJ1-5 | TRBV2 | CASREDRNSNQPQHF | TGTGCCAGCAGGGAGGACCGAAATAGCAATCAGCCCCAGCATTTT
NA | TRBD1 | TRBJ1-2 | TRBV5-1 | CASRTGLNYGYTF | TGCGCCAGCCGGACAGGGCTTAACTATGGCTACACCTTC
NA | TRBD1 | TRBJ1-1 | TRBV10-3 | CATHRDSGSEAFF | TGTGCCACGCACCGGGACAGCGGCTCCGAAGCTTTCTTT
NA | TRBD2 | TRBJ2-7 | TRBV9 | CASSVDGRAYEQYF | TGTGCCAGCAGCGTAGACGGGAGGGCCTACGAGCAGTACTTC
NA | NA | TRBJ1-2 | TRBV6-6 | CAIQPAGAPNYGYTF | TGTGCAATACAGCCAGCGGGGGCCCCCAACTATGGCTACACCTTC
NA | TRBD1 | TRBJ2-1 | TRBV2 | CARWRQGHEQFF | TGTGCCAGGTGGAGACAGGGCCATGAGCAGTTCTTC
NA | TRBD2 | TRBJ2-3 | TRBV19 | CAAGGVQVDTQYF | TGTGCCGCCGGGGGGGTCCAAGTAGATACGCAGTATTTT
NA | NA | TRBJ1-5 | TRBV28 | CATGETYQPQHF | TGTGCCACCGGGGAGACCTATCAGCCCCAGCATTTT
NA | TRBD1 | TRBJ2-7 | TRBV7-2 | CASSLTSGQGAHEQYF | TGTGCCAGCAGCTTAACGTCGGGACAGGGGGCCCACGAGCAGTACTTC
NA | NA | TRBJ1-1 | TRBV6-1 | CASSEWQMTEAFF | TGTGCCAGCAGTGAATGGCAGATGACTGAAGCTTTCTTT
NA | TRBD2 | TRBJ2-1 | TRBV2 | CASRTGLIEIGAVNEQFF | TGTGCCAGCAGGACGGGACTAATAGAAATAGGGGCCGTTAATGAGCAGTTCTTC
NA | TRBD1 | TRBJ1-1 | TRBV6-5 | CASSYPLTGGRTEAFF | TGTGCCAGCAGTTACCCGTTAACAGGGGGCAGGACTGAAGCTTTCTTT